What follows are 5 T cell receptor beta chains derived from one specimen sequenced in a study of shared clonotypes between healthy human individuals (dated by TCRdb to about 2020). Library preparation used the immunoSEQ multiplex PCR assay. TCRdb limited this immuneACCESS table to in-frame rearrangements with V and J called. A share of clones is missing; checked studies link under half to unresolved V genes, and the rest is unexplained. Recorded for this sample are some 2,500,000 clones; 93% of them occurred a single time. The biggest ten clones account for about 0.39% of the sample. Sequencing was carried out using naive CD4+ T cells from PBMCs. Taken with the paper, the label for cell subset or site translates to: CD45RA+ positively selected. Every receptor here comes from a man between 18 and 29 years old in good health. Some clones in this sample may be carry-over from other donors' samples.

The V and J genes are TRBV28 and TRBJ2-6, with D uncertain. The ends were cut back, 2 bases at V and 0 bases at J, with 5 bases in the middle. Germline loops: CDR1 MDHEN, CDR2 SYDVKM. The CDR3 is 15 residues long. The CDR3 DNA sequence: TGTGCCAGCAGTTTACAGCTCTCTGGGGCCAACGTCCTGACTTTC. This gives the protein CASSLQLSGANVLTF.

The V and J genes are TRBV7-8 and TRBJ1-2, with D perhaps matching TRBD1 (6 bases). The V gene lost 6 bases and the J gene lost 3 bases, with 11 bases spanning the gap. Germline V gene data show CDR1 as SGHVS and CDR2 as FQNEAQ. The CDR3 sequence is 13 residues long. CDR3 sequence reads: CASSFSGDYGYTF. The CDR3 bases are TGTGCCAGCAGTTTTTCAGGGGACTATGGCTACACCTTC.

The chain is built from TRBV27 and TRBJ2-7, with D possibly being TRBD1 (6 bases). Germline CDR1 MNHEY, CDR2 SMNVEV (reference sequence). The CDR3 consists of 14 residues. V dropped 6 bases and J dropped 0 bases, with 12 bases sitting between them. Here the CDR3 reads CASRQRGTSYEQYF. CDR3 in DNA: TGTGCCAGCAGACAAAGGGGGACCTCCTACGAGCAGTACTTC.

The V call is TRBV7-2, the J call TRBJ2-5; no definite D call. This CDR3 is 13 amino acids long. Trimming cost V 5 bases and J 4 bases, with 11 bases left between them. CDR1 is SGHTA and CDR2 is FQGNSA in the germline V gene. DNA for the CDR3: TGTGCCAGCAGCCGTGGGCCCCTAGAGACCCAGTACTTC. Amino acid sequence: CASSRGPLETQYF.

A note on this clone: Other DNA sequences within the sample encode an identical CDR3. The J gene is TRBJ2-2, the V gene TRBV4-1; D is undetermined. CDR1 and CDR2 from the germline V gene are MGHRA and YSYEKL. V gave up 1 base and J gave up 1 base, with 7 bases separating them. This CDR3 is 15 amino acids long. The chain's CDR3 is CASSQGHGNTGELFF. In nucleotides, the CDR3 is TGCGCCAGCAGCCAAGGACACGGGAACACCGGGGAGCTGTTTTTT.